This T cell receptor (beta chain) emerged from a study of T cell responses to AZD1222 COVID-19 vaccine (dated by TCRdb to the early 2020s). With respect to the entire study: TCR sequencing covered some 250 trial participants: roughly 200 given two doses of AZD1222 and 26 given two doses of MenACWY control vaccine. Enrollment into the trials was organized by age into subgroups of 18-55, 56-69 and 70-plus years, and those subgroups contained approximately 160, 26 and 62 TCR-sequenced participants, respectively. The paper as a whole reports these results and caveats: Only a handful of AZD1222 recipients were SARS-CoV-2 seropositive at baseline, limiting conclusions about previously exposed vaccinees. In the small 56-69-year group, the increase in depth fell short of significance, most likely because of low power. Because no day 14 peak-response samples were available, repertoires were characterized only after the peak T cell response. Participants were mostly white British and included more females than males, and it was suggested by the authors that clonal diversity may have been underestimated. Nearly half of unique spike-specific TCRs reportedly recognized epitopes outside regions mutated in the B.1.351 and B.1.1.7 variants. After two AZD1222 doses, both the breadth and the depth of spike-specific TCRs were significantly higher than at day 0 and than in MenACWY recipients. The whole spike protein was spanned by vaccine-associated CD4 TCRs, and dominant responses were seen in regions 160-218 and 743-854.

The time point label on this specimen signifies: baseline before first vaccination. The treatment or condition tag for this specimen amounts to: meningococcal conjugate vaccine given as trial control. The vaccinee samples were drawn from two UK trials, COV001 and COV002, one of which was a single-blind randomized controlled phase 2/3 trial testing AZD1222 (ChAdOx1 nCoV-19) in healthy adults. For TCRbeta chain sequencing, PBMC samples from trial participants were taken at day 0 and at day 28 after the second dose. Relative to germline, V is 4 bases shorter and J is 4 bases shorter, with 11 bases between their ends. Including the terminal cysteine and phenylalanine, the CDR3 comprises 13 residues. Only CDR3 DNA is held: 39 bases, read in frame from base 1. Looking up the germline V gene yields CDR1 SGHDT and CDR2 YYEEEE. Concerning this clone itself: It lacks a known antigen. One base away there is no much larger clone; base qualities are not given.

The CDR3 regions of human TCRbeta chains were analyzed by immunosequencing. As for the authors' bioinformatics: Repertoire TCRs were matched against a reference library of SARS-CoV-2-specific TCRs generated with the MIRA antigen-specificity platform. Breadth was defined as the fraction of unique TCRs that were SARS-CoV-2-associated, and depth was defined as the fraction of total T cells that were SARS-CoV-2-associated. Each spike-specific TCR was assigned to its reactive spike region and to a CD4 or CD8 class using the MIRA data. Log10-transformed breadth and depth values were compared by one-way ANOVA with Sidak's multiple comparisons tests. TCRdb stores this immuneACCESS table with in-frame sequences only. Part of the clones is absent; in the studies checked, under half of the shortfall reflects unresolved V genes, and no reason is known for the rest. The DNA gave D and trimming, while V, J and clone size come from that table. Within this sample are 200,000 or so clones, with under 95% of them counted one time only. Roughly 1% of the sample rests with the top ten.

This clonotype originated in an adult in good health. The V gene is TRBV5-6 and the J gene is TRBJ1-1; the D gene cannot be resolved reliably. This specimen consisted of peripheral blood, obtained on day 0 of MenACWY control vaccination. The CDR3 region reads CASSREVATEAFF. DNA sequence: TGTGCCAGCAGCCGAGAGGTGGCCACTGAAGCTTTCTTT.